The 18 T cell receptor beta chains presented below share a single source sample, sequenced in a study of vaccination and CD4 T cells after COVID-19. Time point specified: late sampling 161 to 241 days after vaccination in a few convalescent patients. Treatment denoted: roughly ten-day PBMC culture with coronavirus spike peptide pools or control peptides (ViraFEST assay). Cultured CD4+ T-cell DNA underwent Oncomine TCR Beta short-read sequencing. Via MiXCR, TCRdb re-called the PCR reads, giving one row per CDR3 protein. This repertoire shows 15,000 or so distinct CDR3 sequences, approximately 49% found once; its top ten account for roughly 13%. These receptors' antigens are unknown. The sample in question was CD4+ T cells from blood, cultured in vitro, obtained about 7 months after SARS-CoV-2 vaccination. These receptors were taken from a human donor who had recovered from COVID-19.

This clonotype was counted only a few times. The chain recombines TRBV6-1 with TRBJ2-3, with TRBD2 identical over 9 bases. Germline values: CDR1 MNHNS, CDR2 SASEGT. V lost 6 bases and J lost 6; bases outside the gene matches: 16. The CDR3 contains 17 residues. CDR3 DNA: TGTGCCAGCAGCAAGGAGCCCCGACTAGCGGATCAGGATACGCAGTATTTT. Its translation is CASSKEPRLADQDTQYF.

This clonotype occurred a few times. This chain connects TRBV6-2 or TRBV6-3 to TRBJ2-7; TRBD1 agrees at 10 bases. The CDR3 has 16 residues. Trimming cost V 4 bases and J 7 bases; bases outside gene matches: 13. Germline V CDR1 and CDR2: MNHEY, SVGEGT. The CDR3 loop reads CASSSAGTGVGREQYF. CDR3 DNA sequence: TGTGCCAGCAGTTCTGCCGGGACAGGGGTAGGAAGGGAGCAGTACTTC.

This clonotype was detected only once. The J gene is TRBJ1-1, the V gene TRBV5-4; TRBD1 matches at 9 bases. With 0 bases clipped from V and 3 bases from J, the junction kept 12 bases outside the gene matches. This CDR3 comprises 18 residues. CDR1 is SGHNT, CDR2 YYREEE, per germline (reference sequence). CDR3 in amino acids: CASSLGGLTGGAYTEAFF. In DNA, the CDR3 is TGTGCCAGCAGCTTGGGGGGTTTGACAGGGGGAGCGTACACTGAAGCTTTCTTT.

This clonotype was detected a few times. This chain joins TRBV4-1 and TRBJ2-7, with D perhaps TRBD2 (5 bases). V lost 10 bases, J lost 3 bases, and 25 bases lay in between. CDR3 length: 16 amino acids. The germline V gene has CDR1 MGHRA and CDR2 YSYEKL. The CDR3 DNA follows: TGCGCCATCCCCTCCCCATGCGGGTGGAAACACTACGAGCAGTACTTC. This encodes CAIPSPCGWKHYEQYF.

The sample holds a few counts of this clonotype. The chain is built from TRBV5-8 and TRBJ2-5; 14 bases fit TRBD2. CDR3 length: 16 amino acids. V shed 4 bases, J shed 5 bases, and the junction held 7 bases outside the gene matches. CDR1 is SGHTS, CDR2 YDEGEE, per germline. In nucleotides, the CDR3 is TGTGCCAGCAGCCAGACTAGCGGGAGGGTTGGGGAGACCCAGTACTTC. Translated: CASSQTSGRVGETQYF.

This rearrangement joins TRBV19 to TRBJ2-7, with 7 bases fitting TRBD2. This CDR3 is built from 14 residues. The trim removed 4 bases at V and 3 bases at J, leaving 6 bases unmatched. Germline V lookup: CDR1 LNHDA, CDR2 SQIVND (reference sequence). This CDR3 reads CASSRGRGNYEQYF. CDR3 coding DNA: TGTGCCAGTAGTAGAGGGCGGGGGAACTACGAGCAGTACTTC. The whole variable domain, remainder taken from reference TRBV19 and TRBJ2-7, is DGGITQSPKYLFRKEGQNVTLSCEQNLNHDAMYWYRQDPGQGLRLIYYSQIVNDFQKGDIAEGYSVSREKKESFPLTVTSAQKNPTAFYLCASSRGRGNYEQYFGPGTRLTVT.

The gene calls are TRBV27 and TRBJ2-7, with D perhaps assigned TRBD1 or TRBD2 (5 bases each). Germline V gene data show CDR1 as MNHEY and CDR2 as SMNVEV (reference sequence). CDR3 length: 12 amino acids. V shed 8 bases and J shed 6 bases, with 14 bases lying between them. The CDR3 reads CASGPNGGEQYF. The CDR3 DNA is TGTGCCAGCGGCCCGAATGGGGGCGAGCAGTACTTC.

The V call is TRBV7-6, the J call TRBJ1-1; 8 bases line up with TRBD1. This CDR3 is 14 amino acids long. The germline gives CDR1 SGHVS, CDR2 FNYEAQ. CDR3 loop: CASVKGTGGTEAFF. The DNA of the CDR3 is TGTGCAAGCGTCAAGGGAACAGGGGGCACTGAAGCTTTCTTT.

This clonotype has a handful of counts. The V and J genes are TRBV7-8 and TRBJ1-3; the match to TRBD1 covers 7 bases. The ends lost 2 bases at V and 8 bases at J; junction bases unmatched: 3. Germline loops: CDR1 SGHVS, CDR2 FQNEAQ. The CDR3 loop spans 13 amino acids. The CDR3 bases are TGTGCCAGCAGCTTAACAGGGGCTGACACCATATATTTT. Translated, it gives CASSLTGADTIYF.

The chain carries TRBV6-5 and TRBJ2-3, with D possibly being TRBD1 (5 bases). From germline, CDR1 is MNHEY and CDR2 SVGAGI. The CDR3 length is 16 residues. V lost 0 bases and J 9 bases, leaving 19 bases between the germline ends. The CDR3 coding sequence is TGTGCCAGCAGTTACTCCGTGTCTACAGGCGTCAAGACGCAGTATTTT. Encoded protein: CASSYSVSTGVKTQYF.

V and J are TRBV19 and TRBJ2-1; TRBD2 aligns across 7 bases. The CDR3 spans 14 residues. V was clipped by 7 bases and J by 0 bases; unmatched bases: 3. The germline V gene encodes CDR1 LNHDA and CDR2 SQIVND (reference sequence). Written as DNA, the CDR3 is TGTGCCAGTACCCGGGACTACTCCTACAATGAGCAGTTCTTC. Translating it yields CASTRDYSYNEQFF.

The chain has TRBV20-1 and TRBJ2-7; tentative D call: TRBD2 (6 bases). The CDR3 extends over 14 amino acids. The germline V gene has CDR1 DFQATT and CDR2 SNEGSKA (reference sequence). Between the trimmed V and J ends, which lost 5 bases and 4 bases, there was a span of 18 bases. The DNA for the CDR3 is TGCAGTGCTTCGACCGGGACTCAACCGTACGAGCAGTACTTC. Protein sequence: CSASTGTQPYEQYF.

The V gene is TRBV15, the J gene TRBJ1-2; D gene unclear. Trimming pared 0 bases from V and 9 bases from J, leaving 14 bases between. The CDR3 runs to 14 residues. Germline values: CDR1 LNHNV, CDR2 YYDKDF (reference sequence). This CDR3 is CATSRDRRVGRYTF. The CDR3 DNA sequence: TGTGCCACCAGCAGAGATAGGAGGGTTGGGCGCTACACCTTC. Full variable domain (remainder filled in from reference TRBV15 and TRBJ1-2): DAMVIQNPRYQVTQFGKPVTLSCSQTLNHNVMYWYQQKSSQAPKLLFHYYDKDFNNEADTPDNFQSRRPNTSFCFLDIRSPGLGDTAMYLCATSRDRRVGRYTFGSGTRLTVV.

The V call is TRBV28, the J call TRBJ2-7, with D possibly matching TRBD2 (5 bases). From germline, CDR1 is MDHEN and CDR2 SYDVKM. Trimming pared 2 bases from V and 4 bases from J, leaving 6 bases between. The CDR3 runs 12 residues. The CDR3 DNA sequence: TGTGCCAGCAGTTTAGGCGGGTACGAGCAGTACTTC. It codes for CASSLGGYEQYF.

The chain is built from TRBV20-1 and TRBJ2-3, with D maybe TRBD2 (5 bases). Trimming removed 1 base from V and 5 bases from J, with 22 bases in between. The CDR3 is 17 residues long. Germline CDR1 DFQATT, CDR2 SNEGSKA (reference sequence). The CDR3 loop reads CSARAPPSHGNGDTQYF. Written as DNA, the CDR3 is TGCAGTGCTAGAGCTCCGCCTAGTCACGGGAACGGAGATACGCAGTATTTT.

The genes are TRBV25-1 and TRBJ2-3; 8 bases are a match to TRBD2. Trimming removed 10 bases from V and 3 bases from J; junction bases left unmatched: 12. The CDR3 loop spans 15 amino acids. Germline V gene sequence: CDR1 MGHDK, CDR2 SYGVNS. This CDR3 is CATEPGLGMTDTQYF. The DNA of the CDR3 is TGTGCCACGGAGCCGGGACTAGGAATGACAGATACGCAGTATTTT.

Note on this clonotype: Because it lacks the conserved phenylalanine or tryptophan at the end, this CDR3 is likely a read error. The rearrangement links TRBV19 to TRBJ1-1, with D unclear. This CDR3 contains 13 residues. V gave up 3 bases and J gave up 3 bases, with 8 bases separating them. Per the germline V gene, CDR1 is LNHDA and CDR2 is SQIVND (reference sequence). The CDR3 loop reads CASSIAGDTEAFL. CDR3 bases: TGTGCCAGTAGTATCGCGGGAGACACTGAAGCTTTCCTT.

This rearrangement joins TRBV27 to TRBJ2-3; 9 nucleotides align to TRBD1. The ends lost 5 bases at V and 9 bases at J; junction bases unmatched: 3. Germline V gene sequence: CDR1 MNHEY, CDR2 SMNVEV (reference sequence). The CDR3 is 12 amino acids. The CDR3, as DNA: TGTGCCAGCAGTCAGGGACAGGGAACGCAGTATTTT. This gives the protein CASSQGQGTQYF.